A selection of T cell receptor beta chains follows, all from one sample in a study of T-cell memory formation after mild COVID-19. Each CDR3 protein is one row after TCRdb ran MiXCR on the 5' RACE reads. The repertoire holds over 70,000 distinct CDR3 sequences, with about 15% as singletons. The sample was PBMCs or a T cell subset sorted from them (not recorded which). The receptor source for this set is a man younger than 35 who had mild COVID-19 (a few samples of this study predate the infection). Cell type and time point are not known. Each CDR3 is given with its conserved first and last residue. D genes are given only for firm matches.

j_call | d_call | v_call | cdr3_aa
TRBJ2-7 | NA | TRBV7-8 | CASSLVDLYEQYF
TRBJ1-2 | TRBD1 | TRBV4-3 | CASSQEDRRGGYSGYTF
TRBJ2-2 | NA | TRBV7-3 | CASSLTFTGNTGELFF
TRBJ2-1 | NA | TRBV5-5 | CASSFSGYNEQFF
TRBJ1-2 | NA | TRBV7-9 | CASSQTREIVYGYTF
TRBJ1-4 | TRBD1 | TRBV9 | CASSVGQEPNEKLFF
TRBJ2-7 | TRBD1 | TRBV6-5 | CASSYEGTGSYEQYF
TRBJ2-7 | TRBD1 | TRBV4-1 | CASSQTGTVFYEQYF
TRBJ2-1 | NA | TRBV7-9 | CASGRAYSSYNEQFF
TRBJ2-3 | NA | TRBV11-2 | CASSDTSTDTQYF
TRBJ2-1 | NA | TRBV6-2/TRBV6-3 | CATNQGNNEQFF
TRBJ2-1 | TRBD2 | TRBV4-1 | CASSQDGLAGGPGFF
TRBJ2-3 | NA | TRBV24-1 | CATSDPLGAGSDTQYF
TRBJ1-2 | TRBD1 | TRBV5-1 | CASSLTGTGGHYGYTF
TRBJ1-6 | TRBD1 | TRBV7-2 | CASSQGQGGSPLHF
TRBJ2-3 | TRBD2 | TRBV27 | CASSLIGGGSTTQYF
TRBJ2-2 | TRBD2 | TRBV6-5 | CASSHTGTKYTGELFF
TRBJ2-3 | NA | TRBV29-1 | CSLTKGPPDTQYF
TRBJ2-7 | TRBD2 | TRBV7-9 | CASSTTSGLSFYEQYF
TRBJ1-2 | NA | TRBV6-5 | CASRTGWEVHYGYTF
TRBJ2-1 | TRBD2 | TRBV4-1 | CASSQATSGGAGYNEQFF
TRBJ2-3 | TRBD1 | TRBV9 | CASSASTGYGADTQYF
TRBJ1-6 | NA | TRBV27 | CASSSRWGDRNSPLHF
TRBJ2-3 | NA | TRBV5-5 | CASRAQMANADTQYF
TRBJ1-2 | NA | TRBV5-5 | CASSLAHFPTGYGYTF
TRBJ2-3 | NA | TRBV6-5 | CASSYFASTDTQYF
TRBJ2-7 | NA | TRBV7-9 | CASSAGSPYEQYF
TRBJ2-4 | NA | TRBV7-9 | CASSGRGILLFEAKNIQYF
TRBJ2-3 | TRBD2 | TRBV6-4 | CASSESSGDTDTQYF
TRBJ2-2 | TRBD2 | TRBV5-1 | CASSPLAGDYTGELFF
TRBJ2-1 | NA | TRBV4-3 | CASSQGGSWDEQFF
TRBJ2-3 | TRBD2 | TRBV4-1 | CASSQDRGLAPTQYF
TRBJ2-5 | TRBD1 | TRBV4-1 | CASSPGTGAEETQYF
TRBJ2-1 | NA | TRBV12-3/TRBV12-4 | CASTPGGLNNEQFF
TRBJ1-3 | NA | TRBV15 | CATSRDRSGYSGNTIYF
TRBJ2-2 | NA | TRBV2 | CASYFSGELFF
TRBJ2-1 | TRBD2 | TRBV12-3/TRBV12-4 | CASSFSRGGVGEQFF
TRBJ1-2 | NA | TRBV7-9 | CASSPGGAGYTF
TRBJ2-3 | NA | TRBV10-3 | CAISLGGLRAGRADTQYF
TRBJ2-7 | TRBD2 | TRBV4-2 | CASSQEGSGGSYEQYF
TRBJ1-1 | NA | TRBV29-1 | CSVPRDTEAFF
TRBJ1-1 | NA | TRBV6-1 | CASRFTGGGNEAFF
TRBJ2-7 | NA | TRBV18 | CASSPRQNSYEQYF
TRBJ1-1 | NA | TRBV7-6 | CASRAMGATEAFF
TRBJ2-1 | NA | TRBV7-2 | CASTQMGGSGTFLYNEQFF
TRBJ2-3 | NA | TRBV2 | CASSEMGRGPDTQYF
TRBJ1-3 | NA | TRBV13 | CASSAVRGRGGNTIYF
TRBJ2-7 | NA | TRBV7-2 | CASSLALYEQYF
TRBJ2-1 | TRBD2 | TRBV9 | CASSPWTSGGAYNEQFF
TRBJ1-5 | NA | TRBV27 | CASSLSTGANQPQHF
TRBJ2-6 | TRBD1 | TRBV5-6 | CASSLGLGGTNSGANVLTF
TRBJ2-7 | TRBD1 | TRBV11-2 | CASSSGTGDFREQYF
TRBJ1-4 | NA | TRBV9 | CASSVGQTNEKLFF